A single sample is the source of the 25 T cell receptor beta chains below, sequenced in a study of cytomegalovirus exposure and HLA in healthy donors. Primers: 60 Vbeta forward and 13 Jbeta reverse. TCRdb keeps only in-frame clones here, not all; method: immunoSEQ multiplex PCR. The sample gives about 170,000 clones, around four fifths of which show up once; around 3% is in the top ten. The sequenced sample was PBMCs. These receptors came from a female donor in good health and CMV-seronegative.

This clone has a handful of counts. The rearrangement uses TRBV6-6 and TRBJ2-1; no firm D call. The CDR3 extends over 14 amino acids. CDR1 MNHNY and CDR2 SVGAGI come from the germline V gene (reference sequence). The V and J ends lost 6 bases and 6 bases respectively, with 15 bases between them. CDR3 bases: TGTGCCAGCAGGCCACTATCCCCTGGCAATGAGCAGTTCTTC. The encoded protein is CASRPLSPGNEQFF.

The chain joins TRBV28 to TRBJ2-1, with TRBD1 identical over 9 bases. The germline gives CDR1 MDHEN, CDR2 SYDVKM. This CDR3 is 16 amino acids long. V lost 5 bases and J lost 10; bases outside the gene matches: 15. The CDR3 sequence: CASSTSPGQGVGEQFF. The CDR3 DNA sequence: TGTGCCAGCAGTACCTCTCCGGGACAGGGAGTAGGGGAGCAGTTCTTC.

Of note for this clone: This CDR3 is missing its conserved last phenylalanine or tryptophan, likely due to a read error. The chain has TRBV2 and TRBJ2-7, with TRBD1 as a possible D gene (5 bases). Trimming removed 6 bases at V and 5 bases at J, with 11 bases between. The germline gives CDR1 SNHLY, CDR2 FYNNEI. The CDR3 covers 12 residues. CDR3 nucleotide sequence: TGTGCCAGCAGCCCGGACATGGACGAGCAGTACTCC. Its translation: CASSPDMDEQYS.

The chain combines TRBV18 with TRBJ1-6, with D unresolved. The ends were cut back, 3 bases at V and 0 bases at J, with 21 bases in the middle. There are 20 residues in the CDR3. CDR1 is KGHSH, CDR2 LQKENI, per germline. In nucleotides, the CDR3 is TGTGCCAGCTCACCCCGAACCGCCAGTAGCACGAGCTCCTATAATTCACCCCTCCACTTT. This encodes CASSPRTASSTSSYNSPLHF.

This chain connects TRBV5-1 to TRBJ1-1, with D maybe TRBD1 (5 bases). Trimming shortened V by 5 bases and J by 11 bases, and 13 bases separated the two germline ends. The CDR3 has 11 residues. Germline values: CDR1 SGHRS, CDR2 YFSETQ. CDR3 loop: CASSSGGEAFF. CDR3 coding DNA: TGCGCCAGCAGTTCAGGAGGGGAGGCTTTCTTT.

This clone was detected only a few times. V gene TRBV4-1 combines with J gene TRBJ2-7; TRBD2 matches 12 bases. CDR1 and CDR2 (germline): MGHRA, YSYEKL. Trimming cost V 4 bases and J 7 bases; bases outside gene matches: 17. The CDR3 is 18 amino acids. The chain's CDR3 is CASSLGLAGSTRAPEQYF. The CDR3 coding sequence is TGCGCCAGCAGCCTAGGACTAGCGGGATCTACGAGAGCCCCTGAGCAGTACTTC.

This chain's CDR3 is CASSFLRGVIGDTQYF. CDR3 nucleotides: TGTGCCAGCAGTTTTCTTCGCGGGGTGATCGGAGATACGCAGTATTTT. This chain joins TRBV28 and TRBJ2-3; tentatively, D is TRBD2 (6 bases). The germline V and J ends were trimmed by 3 bases and 5 bases, with 18 bases remaining between them. This CDR3 spans 16 amino acids. CDR1 and CDR2 (germline): MDHEN, SYDVKM.

The rearrangement uses TRBV4-1 and TRBJ2-4; D is unclear. Germline-derived CDR1 and CDR2 are MGHRA and YSYEKL. The length of the CDR3 is 16 residues. The V gene lost 0 bases and the J gene lost 0 bases, with 9 bases spanning the gap. The CDR3 DNA is TGCGCCAGCAGCCAAGAGACAACGTTAGCCAAAAACATTCAGTACTTC. It translates to CASSQETTLAKNIQYF.

The rearrangement uses TRBV2 and TRBJ1-1, with no clear D. The germline V and J ends were trimmed by 4 bases and 1 base, with 7 bases remaining between them. CDR1 SNHLY and CDR2 FYNNEI come from the germline V gene. The CDR3 has 13 residues. CDR3 coding DNA: TGTGCCAGCAGTGTTGAGGCGAACACTGAAGCTTTCTTT. It is translated as CASSVEANTEAFF.

The chain joins TRBV28 to TRBJ1-1; D remains ambiguous. The CDR3 consists of 15 residues. Trimming shortened V by 5 bases and J by 5 bases, and 18 bases separated the two germline ends. The V gene's germline CDR1 is MDHEN and CDR2 SYDVKM. The CDR3 region has the DNA TGTGCCAGCAGTCTACCGACGGCTACCGGGACTGAAGCTTTCTTT. As protein: CASSLPTATGTEAFF. Together with reference TRBV28 and TRBJ1-1, the CDR3 gives the full variable domain: DVKVTQSSRYLVKRTGEKVFLECVQDMDHENMFWYRQDPGLGLRLIYFSYDVKMKEKGDIPEGYSVSREKKERFSLILESASTNQTSMYLCASSLPTATGTEAFFGQGTRLTVV.

This clone is a singleton in its sample. J is TRBJ2-2 and V is TRBV18; 7 bases fit TRBD1. CDR1 KGHSH and CDR2 LQKENI come from the germline V gene. The CDR3 runs to 16 residues. Trimming cost V 2 bases and J 3 bases; bases outside gene matches: 6. CDR3 bases: TGTGCCAGCTCACCAGCAGGGGGAACGTACACCGGGGAGCTGTTTTTT. Its translation: CASSPAGGTYTGELFF.

The chain combines TRBV27 with TRBJ2-7; TRBD2 aligns across 8 bases. This CDR3 region has 14 residues. With 4 bases clipped from V and 5 bases from J, the junction kept 7 bases outside the gene matches. The V gene's germline CDR1 is MNHEY and CDR2 SMNVEV (reference sequence). The CDR3: CASSSSGGANEQYF. In nucleotides, the CDR3 is TGTGCCAGCAGTTCCTCCGGGGGGGCCAACGAGCAGTACTTC.

The chain joins TRBV19 to TRBJ2-7; 9 nucleotides line up with TRBD2. This CDR3 is 16 amino acids long. V trimming: 2 bases; J trimming: 6 bases; junction bases outside the gene matches: 11. Germline V CDR1 and CDR2: LNHDA, SQIVND (reference sequence). The CDR3 coding sequence is TGTGCCAGTAGTATAAATCCCCGCGGGAGGGCCGGCGAGCAGTACTTC. Protein: CASSINPRGRAGEQYF.

This clone was counted only a few times. The chain is built from TRBV28 and TRBJ2-1; 8 positions agree with TRBD2. The CDR3 is 15 amino acids. Germline V gene sequence: CDR1 MDHEN, CDR2 SYDVKM. Unmatched junction bases numbered 6, after V lost 4 bases and J lost 4 bases. The CDR3 spells CASSSSGGGYNEQFF. The CDR3 coding sequence is TGTGCCAGCAGTTCATCGGGGGGGGGATACAATGAGCAGTTCTTC.

The gene calls are TRBV5-1 and TRBJ1-1; 9 nucleotides line up with TRBD1. Losses at the gene ends were 1 base for V and 1 base for J; bases not matched to a gene: 2. Germline CDR1 SGHRS, CDR2 YFSETQ. The CDR3 is 15 amino acids. CDR3 in DNA: TGCGCCAGCAGCTTGCAGGGACAGGGGAACACTGAAGCTTTCTTT. It specifies CASSLQGQGNTEAFF.

This clone has just one count. The chain carries TRBV27 and TRBJ2-1; 11 bases agree with TRBD1. Germline V gene sequence: CDR1 MNHEY, CDR2 SMNVEV (reference sequence). The CDR3 is 15 amino acids. Losses at the gene ends were 7 bases for V and 7 bases for J; bases not matched to a gene: 9. CDR3 nucleotides: TGTGCCAGCAAAACCGGGACAGGGGGACGTAATGAGCAGTTCTTC. Its protein is CASKTGTGGRNEQFF.

This clone has a handful of counts. V is TRBV5-4 and J is TRBJ2-2; TRBD1 might be the D (6 bases). Trimming took off 5 bases at V and 3 bases at J, with 14 bases between the two ends. Germline V gene lookup returns CDR1 SGHNT and CDR2 YYREEE (reference sequence). CDR3 length: 15 amino acids. The CDR3 DNA reads as TGTGCCAGCAGGCAAGGGAGACAGGACACCGGGGAGCTGTTTTTT. It encodes CASRQGRQDTGELFF.

The rearrangement joins TRBV27 to TRBJ2-1, with a possible D match to TRBD1 (5 bases). Germline values: CDR1 MNHEY, CDR2 SMNVEV (reference sequence). This CDR3 comprises 13 residues. Between the trimmed V and J ends, which lost 6 bases and 4 bases, there was a span of 10 bases. As DNA, the CDR3 is TGTGCCAGCAGGGGGCTAGATTACAATGAGCAGTTCTTC. Translation: CASRGLDYNEQFF.

The chain couples TRBV19 to TRBJ1-4; D unclear. Germline lookup yields CDR1 LNHDA and CDR2 SQIVND (reference sequence). The germline V and J ends were trimmed by 3 bases and 10 bases, with 18 bases remaining between them. CDR3 length: 15 amino acids. For the CDR3, the DNA is TGTGCCAGTAGTATTCGGTCCACAGCCGATGGAAAACTGTTTTTT. Residues: CASSIRSTADGKLFF.

The chain recombines TRBV7-3 with TRBJ2-3; possibly TRBD2 for D (7 bases). The V gene lost 2 bases and the J gene lost 6 bases, with 18 bases spanning the gap. This CDR3 is built from 16 residues. CDR1 and CDR2 (germline): SGHTA, FQGTGA. The DNA for the CDR3 is TGTGCCAGCAGCTTAGAAAGGGGGGGCCGAGGGGATACGCAGTATTTT. This codes for CASSLERGGRGDTQYF.

The chain combines TRBV9 with TRBJ2-7; 7 nucleotides align to TRBD1. The V gene end was trimmed by 3 bases and the J gene end by 6 bases; junction bases not matched to a gene: 12. The CDR3 contains 15 residues. Germline CDR1 and CDR2: SGDLS and YYNGEE. CDR3 in DNA: TGTGCCAGCAGCGCATCCGGGACAGTCCATTCCGAGCAGTACTTC. This encodes CASSASGTVHSEQYF. The entire variable domain, with the rest obtained from reference TRBV9 and TRBJ2-7, is as follows: DSGVTQTPKHLITATGQRVTLRCSPRSGDLSVYWYQQSLDQGLQFLIQYYNGEERAKGNILERFSAQQFPDLHSELNLSSLELGDSALYFCASSASGTVHSEQYFGPGTRLTVT.

This chain joins TRBV5-1 and TRBJ2-3, with 9 nucleotides matching TRBD2. The trim removed 4 bases at V and 2 bases at J, leaving 11 bases unmatched. This CDR3 has 17 amino acids. The germline V gene has CDR1 SGHRS and CDR2 YFSETQ. This chain's CDR3 is CASSAFSSGDPTDTQYF. CDR3 coding DNA: TGCGCCAGCAGCGCTTTCTCTAGCGGGGACCCCACAGATACGCAGTATTTT.

V gene TRBV7-2 combines with J gene TRBJ1-6; weak D call: TRBD1 (5 bases). Germline CDR1 is SGHTA and CDR2 is FQGNSA. V lost 4 bases to trimming and J lost 12 bases, with 10 bases between them. The CDR3 is 12 amino acids. In DNA form, the CDR3 reads TGTGCCAGCAGCTCGACAGAGAAACCCCTCCACTTT. Protein product: CASSSTEKPLHF. Full variable domain (rest looked up from reference TRBV7-2 and TRBJ1-6): GAGVSQSPSNKVTEKGKDVELRCDPISGHTALYWYRQSLGQGLEFLIYFQGNSAPDKSGLPSDRFSAERTGGSVSTLTIQRTQQEDSAVYLCASSSTEKPLHFGNGTRLTVT.

This sequence joins TRBV7-9 and TRBJ1-2, with a weak D call TRBD1 (6 bases). V was pared by 1 base and J by 8 bases, with 17 bases between. This CDR3 has 15 residues. The germline gives CDR1 SEHNR, CDR2 FQNEAQ (reference sequence). CDR3 sequence (DNA): TGTGCCAGCAGCTTAGAGCCCCCAGGGGTACGCGGCTACACCTTC. This encodes CASSLEPPGVRGYTF.

The sample holds a few counts of this clone. This chain uses TRBV9 with TRBJ2-7; no clear D. Germline V gene sequence: CDR1 SGDLS, CDR2 YYNGEE. This CDR3 has 14 residues. The V and J ends lost 0 bases and 4 bases respectively, with 11 bases between them. The CDR3 reads CASSVETFPYEQYF. As DNA, the CDR3 is TGTGCCAGCAGCGTAGAGACATTCCCTTACGAGCAGTACTTC.